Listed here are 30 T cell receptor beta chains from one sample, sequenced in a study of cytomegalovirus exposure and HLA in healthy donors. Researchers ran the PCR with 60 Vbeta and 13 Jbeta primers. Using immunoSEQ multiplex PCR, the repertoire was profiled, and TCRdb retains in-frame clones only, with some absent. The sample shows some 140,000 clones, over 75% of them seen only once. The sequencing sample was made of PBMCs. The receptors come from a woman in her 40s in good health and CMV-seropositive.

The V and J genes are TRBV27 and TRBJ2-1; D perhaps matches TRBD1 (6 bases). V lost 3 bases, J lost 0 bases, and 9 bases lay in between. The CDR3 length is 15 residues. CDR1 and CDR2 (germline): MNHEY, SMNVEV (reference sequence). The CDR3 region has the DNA TGTGCCAGCAGTTTCAAGGGGGACTCCTACAATGAGCAGTTCTTC. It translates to CASSFKGDSYNEQFF.

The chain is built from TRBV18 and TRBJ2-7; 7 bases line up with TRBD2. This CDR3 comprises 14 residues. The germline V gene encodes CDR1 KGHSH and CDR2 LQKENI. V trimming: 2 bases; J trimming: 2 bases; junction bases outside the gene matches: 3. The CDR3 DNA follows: TGTGCCAGCTCACCAGAGGGAGGGACCTACGAGCAGTACTTC. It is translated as CASSPEGGTYEQYF.

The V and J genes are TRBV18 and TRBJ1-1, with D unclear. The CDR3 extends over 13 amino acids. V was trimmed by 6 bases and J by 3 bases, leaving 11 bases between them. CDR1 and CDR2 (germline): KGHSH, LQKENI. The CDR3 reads CASSQEGYTEAFF. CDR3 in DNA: TGTGCCAGCTCCCAAGAGGGCTACACTGAAGCTTTCTTT.

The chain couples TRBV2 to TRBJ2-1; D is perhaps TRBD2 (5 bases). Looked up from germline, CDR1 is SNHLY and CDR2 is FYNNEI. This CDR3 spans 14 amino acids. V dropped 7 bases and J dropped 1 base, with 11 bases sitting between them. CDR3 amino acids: CASKLEASYNEQFF. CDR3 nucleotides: TGTGCCAGCAAACTAGAGGCGTCCTACAATGAGCAGTTCTTC.

This CDR3 reads CASSQLASTDTQYF. The CDR3 DNA reads TGTGCCAGCAGCCAGCTAGCTTCCACAGATACGCAGTATTTT. The chain uses TRBV5-4 and TRBJ2-3, with D maybe TRBD2 (5 bases). This CDR3 spans 14 amino acids. Germline CDR1 and CDR2: SGHNT and YYREEE (reference sequence). With 4 bases removed from V and 2 bases from J, the gap between germline ends came to 11 bases.

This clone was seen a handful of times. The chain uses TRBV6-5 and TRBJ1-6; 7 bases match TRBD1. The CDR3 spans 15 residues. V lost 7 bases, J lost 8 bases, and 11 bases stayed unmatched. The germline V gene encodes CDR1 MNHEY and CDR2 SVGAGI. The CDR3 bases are TGTGCCAGCAAAAGCCAGGGGGAATCGTATTCACCCCTCCACTTT. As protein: CASKSQGESYSPLHF.

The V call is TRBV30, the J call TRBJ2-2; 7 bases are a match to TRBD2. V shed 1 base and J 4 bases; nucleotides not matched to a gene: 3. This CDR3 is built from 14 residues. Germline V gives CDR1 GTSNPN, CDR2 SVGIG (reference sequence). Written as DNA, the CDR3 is TGTGCCTGGAGTGGCGGGAGTGTCACCGGGGAGCTGTTTTTT. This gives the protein CAWSGGSVTGELFF. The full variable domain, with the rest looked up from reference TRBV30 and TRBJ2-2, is SQTIHQWPATLVQPVGSPLSLECTVEGTSNPNLYWYRQAAGRGLQLLFYSVGIGQISSEVPQNLSASRPQDRQFILSSKKLLLSDSGFYLCAWSGGSVTGELFFGEGSRLTVL.

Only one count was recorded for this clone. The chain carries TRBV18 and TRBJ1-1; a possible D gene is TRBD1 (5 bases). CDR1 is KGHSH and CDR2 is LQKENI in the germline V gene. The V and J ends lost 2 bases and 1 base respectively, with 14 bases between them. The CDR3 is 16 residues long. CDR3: CASSPARGGSNTEAFF. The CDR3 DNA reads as TGTGCCAGCTCACCAGCCCGGGGGGGGTCGAACACTGAAGCTTTCTTT. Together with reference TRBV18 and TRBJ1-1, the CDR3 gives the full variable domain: NAGVMQNPRHLVRRRGQEARLRCSPMKGHSHVYWYRQLPEEGLKFMVYLQKENIIDESGMPKERFSAEFPKEGPSILRIQQVVRGDSAAYFCASSPARGGSNTEAFFGQGTRLTVV.

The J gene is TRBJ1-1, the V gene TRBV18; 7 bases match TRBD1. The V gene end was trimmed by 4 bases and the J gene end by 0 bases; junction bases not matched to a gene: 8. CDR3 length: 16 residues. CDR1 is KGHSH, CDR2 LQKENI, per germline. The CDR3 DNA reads TGTGCCAGCTCACGAATCCAGGGGGAGGTGAACACTGAAGCTTTCTTT. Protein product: CASSRIQGEVNTEAFF.

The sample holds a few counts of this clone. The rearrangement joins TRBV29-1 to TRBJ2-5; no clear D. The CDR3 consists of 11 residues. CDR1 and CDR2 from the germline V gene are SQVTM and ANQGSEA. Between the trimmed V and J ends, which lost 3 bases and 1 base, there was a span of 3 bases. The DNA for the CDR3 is TGCAGCGTTGACTTCCAAGAGACCCAGTACTTC. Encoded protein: CSVDFQETQYF.

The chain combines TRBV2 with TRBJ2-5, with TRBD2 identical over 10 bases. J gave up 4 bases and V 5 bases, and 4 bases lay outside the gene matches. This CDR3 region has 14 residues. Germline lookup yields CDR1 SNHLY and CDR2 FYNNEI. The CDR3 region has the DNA TGTGCCAGCAGTTCTAGCGGGAGAACAGAGACCCAGTACTTC. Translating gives CASSSSGRTETQYF.

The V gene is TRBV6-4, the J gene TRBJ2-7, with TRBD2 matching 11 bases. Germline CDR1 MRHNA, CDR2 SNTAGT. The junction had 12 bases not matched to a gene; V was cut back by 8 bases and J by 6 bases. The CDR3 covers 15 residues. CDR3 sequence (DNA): TGTGCCAGCTCCCCAATGACTAGCGGGATTAGCGAGCAGTACTTC. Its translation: CASSPMTSGISEQYF.

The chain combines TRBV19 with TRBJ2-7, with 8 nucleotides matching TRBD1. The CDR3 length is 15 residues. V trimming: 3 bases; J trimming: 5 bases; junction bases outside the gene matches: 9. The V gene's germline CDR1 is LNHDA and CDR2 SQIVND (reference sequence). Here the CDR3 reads CASSIGQGARNEQYF. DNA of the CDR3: TGTGCCAGTAGTATCGGGCAGGGGGCGCGGAACGAGCAGTACTTC.

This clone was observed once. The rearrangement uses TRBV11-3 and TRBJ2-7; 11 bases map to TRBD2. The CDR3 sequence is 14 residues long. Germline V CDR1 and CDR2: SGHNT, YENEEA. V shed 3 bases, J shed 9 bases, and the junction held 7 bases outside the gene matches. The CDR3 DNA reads TGTGCCAGCAGCTTCCGGACTAGCGGGTTGGTGCAGTACTTC. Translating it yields CASSFRTSGLVQYF.

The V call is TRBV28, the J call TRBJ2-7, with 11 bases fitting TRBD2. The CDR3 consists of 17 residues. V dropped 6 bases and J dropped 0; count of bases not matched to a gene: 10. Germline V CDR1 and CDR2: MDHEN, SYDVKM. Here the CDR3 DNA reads TGTGCCAGCAGCCCACTAGCGGGAGATAAGGGCTCCTACGAGCAGTACTTC. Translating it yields CASSPLAGDKGSYEQYF.

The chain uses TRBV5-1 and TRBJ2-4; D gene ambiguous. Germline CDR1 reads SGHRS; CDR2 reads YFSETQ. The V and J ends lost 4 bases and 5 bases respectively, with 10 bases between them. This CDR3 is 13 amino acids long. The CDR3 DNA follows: TGCGCCAGCAGCGGGTACAGTGAAAACATTCAGTACTTC. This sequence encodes CASSGYSENIQYF.

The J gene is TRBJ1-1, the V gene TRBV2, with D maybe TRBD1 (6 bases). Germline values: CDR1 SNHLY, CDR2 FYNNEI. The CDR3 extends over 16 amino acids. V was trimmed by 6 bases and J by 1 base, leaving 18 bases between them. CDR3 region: CASSAGGARTNTEAFF. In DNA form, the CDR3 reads TGTGCCAGCAGCGCCGGGGGGGCCCGAACGAACACTGAAGCTTTCTTT.

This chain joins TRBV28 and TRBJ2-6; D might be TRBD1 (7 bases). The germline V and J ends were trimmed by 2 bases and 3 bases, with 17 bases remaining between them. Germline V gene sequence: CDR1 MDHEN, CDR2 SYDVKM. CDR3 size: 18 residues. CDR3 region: CASSLETGFSGGANVLTF. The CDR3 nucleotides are TGTGCCAGCAGTTTAGAGACAGGGTTTAGCGGTGGGGCCAACGTCCTGACTTTC.

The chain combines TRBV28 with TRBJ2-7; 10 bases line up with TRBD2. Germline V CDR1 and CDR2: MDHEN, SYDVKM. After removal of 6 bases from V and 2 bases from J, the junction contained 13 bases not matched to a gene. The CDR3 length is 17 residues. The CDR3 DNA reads TGTGCCAGCAGATTGGGACGGGGACTAGCGTTGGCCTACGAGCAGTACTTC. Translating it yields CASRLGRGLALAYEQYF. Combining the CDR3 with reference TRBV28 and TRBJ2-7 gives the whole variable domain DVKVTQSSRYLVKRTGEKVFLECVQDMDHENMFWYRQDPGLGLRLIYFSYDVKMKEKGDIPEGYSVSREKKERFSLILESASTNQTSMYLCASRLGRGLALAYEQYFGPGTRLTVT.

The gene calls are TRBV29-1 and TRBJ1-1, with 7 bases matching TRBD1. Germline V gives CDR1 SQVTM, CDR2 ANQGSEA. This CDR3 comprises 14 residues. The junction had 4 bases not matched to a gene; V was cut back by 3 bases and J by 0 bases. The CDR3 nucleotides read TGCAGCGTTGATAAGGGGGCCATGAACACTGAAGCTTTCTTT. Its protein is CSVDKGAMNTEAFF.

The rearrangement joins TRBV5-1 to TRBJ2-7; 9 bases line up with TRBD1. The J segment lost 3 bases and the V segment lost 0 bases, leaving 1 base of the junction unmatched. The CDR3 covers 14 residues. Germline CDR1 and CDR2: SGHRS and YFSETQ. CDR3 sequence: CASSLATGGYEQYF. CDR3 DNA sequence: TGCGCCAGCAGCTTGGCGACAGGGGGCTACGAGCAGTACTTC.

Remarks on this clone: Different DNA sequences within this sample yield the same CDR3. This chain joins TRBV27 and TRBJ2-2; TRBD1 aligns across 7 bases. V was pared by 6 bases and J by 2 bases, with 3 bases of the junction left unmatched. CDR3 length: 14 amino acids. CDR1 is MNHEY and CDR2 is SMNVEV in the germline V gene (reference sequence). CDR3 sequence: CASRRTGNTGELFF. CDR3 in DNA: TGTGCCAGCAGAAGGACAGGTAACACCGGGGAGCTGTTTTTT.

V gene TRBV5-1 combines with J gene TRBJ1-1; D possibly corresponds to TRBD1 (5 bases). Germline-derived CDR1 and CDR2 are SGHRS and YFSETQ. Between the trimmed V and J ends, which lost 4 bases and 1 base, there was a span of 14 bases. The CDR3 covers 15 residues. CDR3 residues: CASSADGHPNTEAFF. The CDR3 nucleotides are TGCGCCAGCAGCGCTGACGGACACCCGAACACTGAAGCTTTCTTT.

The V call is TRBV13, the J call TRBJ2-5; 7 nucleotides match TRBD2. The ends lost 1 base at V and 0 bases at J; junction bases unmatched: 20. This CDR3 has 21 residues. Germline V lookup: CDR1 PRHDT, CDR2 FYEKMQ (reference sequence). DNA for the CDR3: TGTGCCAGCAGCTTAGTGGCTAGCGGTCTCACAACCTCGCGGTACCAAGAGACCCAGTACTTC. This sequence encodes CASSLVASGLTTSRYQETQYF.

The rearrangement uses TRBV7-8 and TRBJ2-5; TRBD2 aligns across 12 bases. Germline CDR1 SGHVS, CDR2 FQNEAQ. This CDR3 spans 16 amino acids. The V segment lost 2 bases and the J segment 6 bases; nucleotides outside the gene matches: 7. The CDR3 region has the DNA TGTGCCAGCAGCTTAACTAGCGGGAGGACAATGAAGACCCAGTACTTC. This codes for CASSLTSGRTMKTQYF.

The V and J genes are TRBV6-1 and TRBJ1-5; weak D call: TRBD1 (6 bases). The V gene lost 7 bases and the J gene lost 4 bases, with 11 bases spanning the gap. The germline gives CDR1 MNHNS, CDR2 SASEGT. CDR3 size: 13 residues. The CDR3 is CASKTGPNQPQHF. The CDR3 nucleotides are TGTGCCAGCAAGACAGGCCCGAATCAGCCCCAGCATTTT.

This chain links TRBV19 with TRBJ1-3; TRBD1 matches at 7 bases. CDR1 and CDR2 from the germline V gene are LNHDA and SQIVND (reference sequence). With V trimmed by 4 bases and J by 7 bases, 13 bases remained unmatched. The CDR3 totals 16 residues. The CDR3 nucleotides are TGTGCCAGTAGTACCCGGACAGGAGCGGGTGTGAACACCATATATTTT. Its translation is CASSTRTGAGVNTIYF.

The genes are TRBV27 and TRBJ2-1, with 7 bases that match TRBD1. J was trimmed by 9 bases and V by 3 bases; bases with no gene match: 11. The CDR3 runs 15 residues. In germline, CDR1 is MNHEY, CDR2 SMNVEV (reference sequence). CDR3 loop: CASSFPGGRSGEQFF. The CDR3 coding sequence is TGTGCCAGCAGTTTTCCAGGGGGAAGAAGCGGTGAGCAGTTCTTC.

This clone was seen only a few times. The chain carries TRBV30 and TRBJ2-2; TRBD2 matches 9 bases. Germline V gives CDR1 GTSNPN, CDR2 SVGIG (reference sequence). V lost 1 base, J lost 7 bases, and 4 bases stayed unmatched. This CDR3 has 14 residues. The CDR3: CAWSDTSGYGELFF. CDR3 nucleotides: TGTGCCTGGAGTGACACTAGCGGGTACGGGGAGCTGTTTTTT.

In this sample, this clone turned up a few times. The CDR3 is CASSYTSGRGGTQYF. The CDR3 DNA reads as TGCGCCAGCAGCTACACTAGCGGGAGAGGTGGAACGCAGTATTTT. This chain uses TRBV5-1 with TRBJ2-3; 11 bases fit TRBD2. From germline, CDR1 is SGHRS and CDR2 YFSETQ. The CDR3 is 15 amino acids. The ends lost 3 bases at V and 9 bases at J; junction bases unmatched: 9.